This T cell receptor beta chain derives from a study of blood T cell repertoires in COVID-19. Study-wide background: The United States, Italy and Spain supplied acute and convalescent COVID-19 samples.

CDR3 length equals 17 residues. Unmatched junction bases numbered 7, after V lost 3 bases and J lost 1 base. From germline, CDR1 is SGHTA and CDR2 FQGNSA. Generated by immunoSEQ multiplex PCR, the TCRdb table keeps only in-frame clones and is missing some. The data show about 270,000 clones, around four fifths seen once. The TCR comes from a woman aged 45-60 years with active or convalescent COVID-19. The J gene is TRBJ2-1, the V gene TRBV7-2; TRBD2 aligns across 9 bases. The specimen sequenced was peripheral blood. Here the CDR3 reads CASSFRPSGASYNEQFF. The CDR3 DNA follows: TGTGCCAGCAGCTTCCGTCCTAGCGGGGCTTCCTACAATGAGCAGTTCTTC.